This T cell receptor (beta chain) was recorded in a study of blood T cell repertoires in COVID-19. Study background: The analysed material was cDNA or gDNA that came from T cells, B-cell-depleted T cells, or PBMCs.

The cohort comprised adults aged about 18 to 90 years residing in 20 to 25 US areas. Original methodology: Estimation of nucleated cell counts relied on the amplification of reference gene primers. Method: immunoSEQ multiplex PCR; TCRdb's copy keeps in-frame clones and lacks some. V and J calls and clone size come straight from that table; D and trimming were deduced from the DNA. Of around 360,000 clones listed, about 90% were seen once; the top ten hold 2.5% to 3%. The source of this sequence is a young woman who had recovered from COVID-19. Sample: PBMCs or T cells enriched from blood (not recorded which).

The CDR3 spells CASRLQGDYSPLHF. The CDR3 DNA reads TGCGCCAGCAGACTACAGGGGGACTACTCACCCCTCCACTTT. J is TRBJ1-6 and V is TRBV4-1, with 8 bases identical to TRBD1. The germline gives CDR1 MGHRA, CDR2 YSYEKL. Trimming at V came to 6 bases and at J to 10 bases, leaving 8 bases not matched to a gene. There are 14 residues in the CDR3.